This T cell receptor (beta chain) was recorded in a study of control samples from healthy donors and cancer patients. TCRdb keeps only in-frame clones here, not all; method: immunoSEQ multiplex PCR. The repertoire has over 100,000 clones, approximately 90% of them found once; the top ten carry 2% to 2.5%. This CDR3 spans 14 amino acids. Per germline, CDR1 WSHSY and CDR2 SAAADI. The V gene lost 3 bases and the J gene lost 2 bases, with 9 bases spanning the gap. The chain employs TRBV10-2 and TRBJ2-3; TRBD2 is a possible D gene (5 bases). Sequencing was carried out using blood. The source is a woman between 18 and 29 years old in good health. The CDR3 spells CASSERADTDTQYF. The DNA for the CDR3 is TGCGCCAGCAGTGAACGAGCGGACACAGATACGCAGTATTTT.